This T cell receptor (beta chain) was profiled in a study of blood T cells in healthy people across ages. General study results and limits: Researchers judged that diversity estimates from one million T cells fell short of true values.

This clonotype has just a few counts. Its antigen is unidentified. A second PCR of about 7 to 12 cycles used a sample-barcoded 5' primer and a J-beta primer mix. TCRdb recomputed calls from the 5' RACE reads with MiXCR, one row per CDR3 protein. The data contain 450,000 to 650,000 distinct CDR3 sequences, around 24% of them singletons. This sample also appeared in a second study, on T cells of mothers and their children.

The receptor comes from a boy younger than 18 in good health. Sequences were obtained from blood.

The CDR3 nucleotides read TGCAGTGCTAGACCGTTCCGGGGACTACCCTACGAGCAGTACTTC. Its translation: CSARPFRGLPYEQYF. The rearrangement joins TRBV20-1 to TRBJ2-7, with 7 bases matching TRBD2. The ends lost 2 bases at V and 2 bases at J; junction bases unmatched: 9. Per germline, CDR1 DFQATT and CDR2 SNEGSKA (reference sequence). The CDR3 length is 15 residues.